This is a list of T cell receptor beta chains from one sample in a study of T cell changes during pregnancy in multiple sclerosis. Generated by immunoSEQ multiplex PCR, the TCRdb table keeps only in-frame clones and is missing some. The sample yields about 100,000 clones, approximately 90% seen once. The source material was peripheral blood, sampled after pregnancy. The receptors shown here come from a female donor with multiple sclerosis, enrolled in a pregnancy study. Both conserved end residues are part of each CDR3. A D gene is named only where the DNA matches it firmly. The size field is filled for only some rows; it gives once, few, many or a size class.

TRBV4-3,-,TRBJ2-2,TRBD2,TGCGCCAGCAGCCAAGGGGCTGCTAGCGGGGAGACGCACACCGGGGAGCTGTTTTTT,CASSQGAASGETHTGELFF
TRBV28,-,TRBJ2-1,-,TGTGCCAGCAGTGTCACTACCAACCGTGAGCAGTTCTTC,CASSVTTNREQFF
TRBV11-2,-,TRBJ2-5,-,TGTGCCAGCAGCTTAGGAGTCCTAGATCCACAAGAGACCCAGTACTTC,CASSLGVLDPQETQYF
TRBV5-4,-,TRBJ2-3,TRBD1,TGTGCCAGCAGCAGAGCCTCAGGGGGTAGCACAGATACGCAGTATTTT,CASSRASGGSTDTQYF
TRBV5-6,-,TRBJ2-7,-,TGTGCCAGCAGCCTCTCCCGGGACTCCTACGAGCAGTACTTC,CASSLSRDSYEQYF
TRBV5-4,-,TRBJ2-1,TRBD1,TGTGCCAGCAGCTTCGGACAGGGGACCTACAATGAGCAGTTCTTC,CASSFGQGTYNEQFF
TRBV11-3,-,TRBJ2-1,TRBD1,TGTGCCAGCAGCCCACCGGTCCAGGGGGCGTACAATGAGCAGTTCTTC,CASSPPVQGAYNEQFF
TRBV11-3,-,TRBJ2-7,TRBD2,TGTGCCAGCAGCTATGGGACTAGCGGGAGACACGAGCAGTACTTC,CASSYGTSGRHEQYF
TRBV28,-,TRBJ2-7,TRBD1,TGTGCCAGCAGTTTACGGACAGGGGCCTACGAGCAGTACTTC,CASSLRTGAYEQYF
TRBV19,-,TRBJ1-1,-,TGTGCCAGTAGCCTGACAGAAGCGGGCACTGAAGCTTTCTTT,CASSLTEAGTEAFF
TRBV7-9,-,TRBJ1-1,-,TGTGCCAGCAGCTTACGGACACTAACCACTGAAGCTTTCTTT,CASSLRTLTTEAFF
TRBV28,-,TRBJ2-5,-,TGTGCCAGCAGTCTTAGTAGCGAAGAGACCCAGTACTTC,CASSLSSEETQYF
TRBV30,-,TRBJ2-3,-,TGTGCCTGGGGAGAACAGGGGGGGCACACAGATACGCAGTATTTT,CAWGEQGGHTDTQYF
TRBV9,-,TRBJ1-1,TRBD1,TGTGCCAGCAGCGTAACCACAGGGGGCACTGAAGCTTTCTTT,CASSVTTGGTEAFF
TRBV18,-,TRBJ1-1,TRBD1,TGTGCCAGCTCACCTAGGGGGGACAGAATATGGAACACTGAAGCTTTCTTT,CASSPRGDRIWNTEAFF
TRBV5-1,once,TRBJ2-7,-,TGCGCCAGCAGCTTGGCAAGACTCTCCTACGAGCAGTACTTC,CASSLARLSYEQYF
TRBV4-3,-,TRBJ2-3,-,TGCGCCAGCAGCCAAGACCGGAGCACAGATACGCAGTATTTT,CASSQDRSTDTQYF
TRBV19,-,TRBJ1-5,TRBD1,TGTGCCAGTATGGAGACAGGGAGGCGCAATCAGCCCCAGCATTTT,CASMETGRRNQPQHF
TRBV7-3,-,TRBJ1-3,TRBD1,TGTGCCAGCAGCTCACAGGGGGGAAACACCATATATTTT,CASSSQGGNTIYF
TRBV19,-,TRBJ2-1,-,TGTGCCAGTAGGGCTGGGCGCAGCTCCTACAATGAGCAGTTCTTC,CASRAGRSSYNEQFF
TRBV6-6,-,TRBJ2-5,-,TGTGCCAGCAGGTATACTAGTAGAGAGACCCAGTACTTC,CASRYTSRETQYF
TRBV5-1,-,TRBJ2-7,-,TGCGCCAGCAGCTTGGGTGACAGTCACTCCTACGAGCAGTACTTC,CASSLGDSHSYEQYF
TRBV2,-,TRBJ1-1,-,TGTGCCAGCACCAGGAAGGAGGTAGACACTGAAGCTTTCTTT,CASTRKEVDTEAFF
TRBV19,-,TRBJ1-1,-,TGTGCCAGTAGTATCGCGGGAATTGAAGCTTTCTTT,CASSIAGIEAFF
TRBV30,-,TRBJ1-1,-,TGTGCCTGGAGCCAACAGTGGGAAGCTTTCTTT,CAWSQQWEAFF
TRBV5-4,-,TRBJ2-5,TRBD2,TGTGCCAGCAGCTTTTCTAGCGGATACCAAGAGACCCAGTACTTC,CASSFSSGYQETQYF
TRBV29-1,-,TRBJ1-4,TRBD1,TGCAGCGTTCGGACCGGGACAGATAATGAAAAACTGTTTTTT,CSVRTGTDNEKLFF
TRBV7-2,-,TRBJ1-1,TRBD1,TGTGCCAGCAGCACAGACAGGGGGAACACTGAAGCTTTCTTT,CASSTDRGNTEAFF
TRBV5-1,-,TRBJ2-5,TRBD1,TGCGCCAGCAGCCTAGTTGTGGACAGGGGCCAGACCCAGTACTTC,CASSLVVDRGQTQYF
TRBV5-1,-,TRBJ2-1,TRBD2,TGCGCCAGCAGCTTGACTGCGGGGGGCAGCTACAATGAGCAGTTCTTC,CASSLTAGGSYNEQFF
TRBV30,-,TRBJ2-3,TRBD2,TGTGCCTGGAAGCCACTAGCGGGAGGGTGGGCAGATACGCAGTATTTT,CAWKPLAGGWADTQYF
TRBV30,once,TRBJ1-2,-,TGTGCCTGGAGTGTTCGAGGGAACTATGGCTACACCTTC,CAWSVRGNYGYTF
TRBV5-5,-,TRBJ2-5,-,TGTGCCAGCAGCTTTGGCAGGGGGGTAGAGACCCAGTACTTC,CASSFGRGVETQYF
TRBV16,-,TRBJ1-6,-,TGTGCCAGCAGCCAATTTGGATCGGGTAGCGGAAATTCACCCCTCCACTTT,CASSQFGSGSGNSPLHF
TRBV5-8,-,TRBJ2-3,TRBD2,TGTGCCAGCAGCTTGCGGCTAGCGGGAGCCGATACGCAGTATTTT,CASSLRLAGADTQYF
TRBV27,-,TRBJ2-1,-,TGTGCCAGCAGTTACTCTAGCGAGGCCTACAATGAGCAGTTCTTC,CASSYSSEAYNEQFF
TRBV30,-,TRBJ2-7,TRBD1,TGTGCCTGGAATCCGGACAGGGCCTACGAGCAGTACTTC,CAWNPDRAYEQYF
TRBV19,-,TRBJ1-4,-,TGTGCCAGTAGCCAAGTTGGCGGTGTTGAAAAACTGTTTTTT,CASSQVGGVEKLFF
TRBV9,once,TRBJ1-4,-,TGTGCCAGCAGCGTAGGGCCAGTTAATGAAAAACTGTTTTTT,CASSVGPVNEKLFF
TRBV2,-,TRBJ1-1,-,TGTGCCAGCAGTGTGGAGGCCGCGGTTCCTGAAGCTTTCTTT,CASSVEAAVPEAFF
TRBV7-9,large,TRBJ2-1,-,TGTGCCAGCAGCTTCGAGGGCGGGACGTACAATGAGCAGTTCTTC,CASSFEGGTYNEQFF
TRBV4-2,-,TRBJ2-1,TRBD2,TGTGCCAGCAGCCAAGATCTCTTGCGGGGGGGATACAATGAGCAGTTCTTC,CASSQDLLRGGYNEQFF
TRBV30,-,TRBJ1-6,-,TGTGCCTGGAGTGTTACTGGGGGGGGTTCACCCCTCCACTTT,CAWSVTGGGSPLHF
TRBV6-1,-,TRBJ2-7,-,TGTGCCAGCAGTGCGGGAGTCTACGAGCAGTACTTC,CASSAGVYEQYF
TRBV11-3,-,TRBJ1-1,-,TGTGCCAGCAGCTTGATCGTCCGGGAAGCTTTCTTT,CASSLIVREAFF
TRBV9,-,TRBJ2-7,TRBD1,TGTGCCAGCAGCGTAGACTTCTTCTCCATCGATCAACAGGGGGTCGAGCAGTACTTC,CASSVDFFSIDQQGVEQYF
TRBV6-6,-,TRBJ1-4,-,TGTGCCAGCAGTTACCCTATCGGGGGGTTAGAAGAAAAACTGTTTTTT,CASSYPIGGLEEKLFF
TRBV4-1,-,TRBJ2-3,-,TGCGCCAGCAGCCAAGAATTTAGAGGGAGGACAGATACGCAGTATTTT,CASSQEFRGRTDTQYF
TRBV7-8,-,TRBJ2-7,TRBD2,TGTGCCAGCAGCTTTTCAGCTCAAGCGGGAGAGCAGTACTTC,CASSFSAQAGEQYF
TRBV29-1,-,TRBJ2-1,TRBD2,TGCAGCGTTCCCGCTGCGGGAGGGTACAATGAGCAGTTCTTC,CSVPAAGGYNEQFF
TRBV2,-,TRBJ2-1,TRBD1,TGTGCCAGCAGCGGACAGGGACGGACCTACAATGAGCAGTTCTTC,CASSGQGRTYNEQFF
TRBV12-5,-,TRBJ1-1,-,TGTGCTAGCCTAAGGCGGGGGGACACTGAAGCTTTCTTT,CASLRRGDTEAFF
TRBV30,-,TRBJ2-3,TRBD2,TGTGCCTGGAGTGTGCGGGGGGGGCCGGGTACGCAGTATTTT,CAWSVRGGPGTQYF
TRBV7-9,-,TRBJ1-2,TRBD1,TGTGCCAGCAGCCCAAACGGACAGGCGGACGGCTACACCTTC,CASSPNGQADGYTF
TRBV18,-,TRBJ1-2,-,TGTGCCAGCTCACCACCCCACGCCCGCGATGGCTACACCTTC,CASSPPHARDGYTF
TRBV11-3,-,TRBJ2-7,-,TGTGCCATACAGAAAGGCACCTACGAGCAGTACTTC,CAIQKGTYEQYF
TRBV28,-,TRBJ2-1,TRBD2,TGTGCCAGCAGTTTAGGGACTAGCGGCTACAATGAGCAGTTCTTC,CASSLGTSGYNEQFF
TRBV6-6,-,TRBJ1-6,TRBD1,TGTGCCAGCAGTTACGGCGACAGGGGGGATTCACCCCTCCACTTT,CASSYGDRGDSPLHF
TRBV7-8,-,TRBJ1-2,TRBD1,TGTGCCAGCAGCTTAGTGGGGTCGGGACAGACAATCACTAACTATGGCTACACCTTC,CASSLVGSGQTITNYGYTF